This passage covers 29 T cell receptor beta chains from one sample sequenced in a study of somatic mutations in cytotoxic T cells in rheumatoid arthritis. The data were produced by immunoSEQ multiplex PCR, yet TCRdb's version contains in-frame clones alone and is incomplete. The table has 6,000 or so clones, approximately 77% seen once. Source: CD8+ T cells sorted from blood, taken at a follow-up visit. These receptors came from a woman aged 70-85 years with rheumatoid arthritis.

This clone turned up a few times. The chain uses TRBV19 and TRBJ2-7, with D maybe TRBD2 (6 bases). The V and J ends lost 3 bases and 3 bases respectively, with 15 bases between them. CDR1 is LNHDA and CDR2 is SQIVND in the germline V gene (reference sequence). The length of the CDR3 is 15 residues. CDR3 nucleotide sequence: TGTGCCAGTAGTATTCGTTTGCTAGCGAGCTACGAGCAGTACTTC. Translated: CASSIRLLASYEQYF.

This clone was observed a few times. The chain combines TRBV28 with TRBJ2-1; weak D call: TRBD2 (6 bases). The CDR3 consists of 13 residues. Trimming took off 6 bases at V and 4 bases at J, with 10 bases between the two ends. The germline CDR1 and CDR2 sequences are MDHEN and SYDVKM. The CDR3 DNA follows: TGTGCCAGCAGCCGACTAGAGTACAATGAGCAGTTCTTC. It specifies CASSRLEYNEQFF. The variable domain in full, with the rest retrieved from reference TRBV28 and TRBJ2-1, is DVKVTQSSRYLVKRTGEKVFLECVQDMDHENMFWYRQDPGLGLRLIYFSYDVKMKEKGDIPEGYSVSREKKERFSLILESASTNQTSMYLCASSRLEYNEQFFGPGTRLTVL.

The chain is built from TRBV6-9 and TRBJ1-6; D is uncertain. V lost 3 bases, J lost 9 bases, and 12 bases lay in between. In germline, CDR1 is MNHGY, CDR2 SVAAGI. This CDR3 contains 14 residues. The CDR3 protein is CASSYSIEGSPLHF. In DNA, the CDR3 is TGTGCCAGCAGTTACTCGATTGAGGGTTCACCCCTCCACTTT.

The V call is TRBV10-2, the J call TRBJ2-1, with D possibly being TRBD1 (5 bases). Germline V gene data show CDR1 as WSHSY and CDR2 as SAAADI. The CDR3 length is 12 residues. V was clipped by 6 bases and J by 5 bases, with 8 bases between them. CDR3 sequence: CASRGLHNEQFF. In DNA, the CDR3 is TGCGCCAGCAGGGGGCTTCACAATGAGCAGTTCTTC.

This clone counts as medium-sized (0.01 to 0.1%). The chain carries TRBV11-2 and TRBJ2-7, with 14 nucleotides matching TRBD2. In germline, CDR1 is SGHAT, CDR2 FQNNGV. V lost 3 bases and J lost 7; bases outside the gene matches: 5. This CDR3 comprises 15 residues. CDR3 sequence reads: CASSLRLAGGQEQYF. CDR3 bases: TGTGCCAGCAGCTTGCGACTAGCGGGGGGGCAGGAGCAGTACTTC. Looking up the rest from reference TRBV11-2 and TRBJ2-7 gives the full variable domain: EAGVAQSPRYKIIEKRQSVAFWCNPISGHATLYWYQQILGQGPKLLIQFQNNGVVDDSQLPKDRFSAERLKGVDSTLKIQPAKLEDSAVYLCASSLRLAGGQEQYFGPGTRLTVT.

This clone was observed a handful of times. V gene TRBV27 combines with J gene TRBJ2-1; 8 nucleotides match TRBD2. V trimming: 2 bases; J trimming: 8 bases; junction bases outside the gene matches: 5. In germline, CDR1 is MNHEY, CDR2 SMNVEV (reference sequence). The CDR3 sequence is 14 residues long. The CDR3 sequence is CASSLAGGVDEQFF. CDR3 DNA sequence: TGTGCCAGCAGTTTAGCGGGAGGTGTCGATGAGCAGTTCTTC.

The chain is built from TRBV29-1 and TRBJ2-2; no reliable D call. Per germline, CDR1 SQVTM and CDR2 ANQGSEA. This CDR3 has 13 residues. Trimming took 4 bases from V and 2 from J, leaving 8 bases between them. In DNA, the CDR3 is TGCAGCGTTGGCGGCGCTAACACCGGGGAGCTGTTTTTT. It translates to CSVGGANTGELFF.

This clone was seen a handful of times. The chain recombines TRBV4-1 with TRBJ1-2; D gene unclear. The germline V and J ends were trimmed by 1 base and 3 bases, with 12 bases remaining between them. This CDR3 is 15 amino acids long. Germline values: CDR1 MGHRA, CDR2 YSYEKL. The CDR3 DNA sequence: TGCGCCAGCAGCCAAGGGGAAGACACACACTATGGCTACACCTTC. Amino acid sequence: CASSQGEDTHYGYTF.

The genes are TRBV19 and TRBJ2-1, with a tentative D call TRBD1 (5 bases). Germline-derived CDR1 and CDR2 are LNHDA and SQIVND (reference sequence). This CDR3 comprises 14 residues. V shed 3 bases and J shed 4 bases, with 10 bases lying between them. CDR3 nucleotide sequence: TGTGCCAGTAGTATCCGGACAAGATACAATGAGCAGTTCTTC. This encodes CASSIRTRYNEQFF. Variable domain in full (rest from reference TRBV19 and TRBJ2-1): DGGITQSPKYLFRKEGQNVTLSCEQNLNHDAMYWYRQDPGQGLRLIYYSQIVNDFQKGDIAEGYSVSREKKESFPLTVTSAQKNPTAFYLCASSIRTRYNEQFFGPGTRLTVL.

This chain joins TRBV7-6 and TRBJ2-3, with 10 bases aligning to TRBD2. The CDR3 has 17 amino acids. Germline V gene sequence: CDR1 SGHVS, CDR2 FNYEAQ. The V segment lost 1 base and the J segment 3 bases; nucleotides outside the gene matches: 7. This chain's CDR3 is CASSLEAGGRKTDTQYF. CDR3 nucleotides: TGTGCCAGCAGCTTAGAAGCGGGGGGGCGTAAGACAGATACGCAGTATTTT.

This clone was seen only a few times. The chain is built from TRBV15 and TRBJ2-7, with TRBD2 as a possible D gene (7 bases). The germline V gene encodes CDR1 LNHNV and CDR2 YYDKDF (reference sequence). CDR3 length: 14 residues. With 1 base removed from V and 4 bases from J, the gap between germline ends came to 11 bases. CDR3: CATSRGGGRYEQYF. The CDR3, as DNA: TGTGCCACCAGCAGAGGCGGGGGCAGGTACGAGCAGTACTTC.

The chain recombines TRBV7-8 with TRBJ1-5; D is possibly TRBD1 (6 bases). The V end lost 6 bases, the J end lost 0 bases, and 12 bases lay between the germline ends. Germline CDR1 SGHVS, CDR2 FQNEAQ. The CDR3 covers 15 residues. CDR3 in amino acids: CASRPYRDSNQPQHF. CDR3 DNA sequence: TGTGCCAGCAGGCCGTACAGGGATAGCAATCAGCCCCAGCATTTT. The complete variable domain, with remaining parts taken from reference TRBV7-8 and TRBJ1-5, reads GAGVSQSPRYKVAKRGQDVALRCDPISGHVSLFWYQQALGQGPEFLTYFQNEAQLDKSGLPSDRFFAERPEGSVSTLKIQRTQQEDSAVYLCASRPYRDSNQPQHFGDGTRLSIL.

V is TRBV6-6 and J is TRBJ1-6; unclear D gene. Per the germline V gene, CDR1 is MNHNY and CDR2 is SVGAGI (reference sequence). Between the trimmed V and J ends, which lost 0 bases and 9 bases, there was a span of 9 bases. The CDR3 has 14 amino acids. The CDR3 sequence: CASSYSIEGSPLHF. The CDR3, as DNA: TGTGCCAGCAGTTACTCGATTGAGGGTTCACCCCTCCACTTT.

The V call is TRBV27, the J call TRBJ1-5; TRBD1 aligns across 10 bases. Germline values: CDR1 MNHEY, CDR2 SMNVEV (reference sequence). Trimming cost V 4 bases and J 1 base; bases outside gene matches: 7. This CDR3 region has 17 residues. In nucleotides, the CDR3 is TGTGCCAGCAGTTCCGGGACAGGGGTGAGAAGCAATCAGCCCCAGCATTTT. Translated: CASSSGTGVRSNQPQHF.

The chain recombines TRBV19 with TRBJ2-7; 8 nucleotides line up with TRBD2. V dropped 4 bases and J dropped 1; count of bases not matched to a gene: 0. Germline CDR1 is LNHDA and CDR2 is SQIVND (reference sequence). The CDR3 spans 13 residues. The CDR3 DNA is TGTGCCAGTAGTACTAGCGGGTCCTACGAGCAGTACTTC. This sequence encodes CASSTSGSYEQYF.

The genes are TRBV5-6 and TRBJ1-5; D is unclear. Per the germline V gene, CDR1 is SGHDT and CDR2 is YYEEEE. Trimming shortened V by 4 bases and J by 6 bases, and 14 bases separated the two germline ends. This CDR3 is 14 amino acids long. CDR3 region: CASSPGLGSQPQHF. The CDR3 DNA sequence: TGTGCCAGCAGCCCGGGCCTGGGCAGTCAGCCCCAGCATTTT.

The rearrangement links TRBV4-1 to TRBJ2-5; 12 bases map to TRBD1. The closer fit of TRBJ2-7 to the DNA end suggests the J call may be wrong. Germline V gene sequence: CDR1 MGHRA, CDR2 YSYEKL. The CDR3 loop spans 14 amino acids. The CDR3 spells CASSLGTGGGEQYF. The CDR3 coding sequence is TGCGCCAGCAGCCTTGGGACAGGGGGCGGCGAGCAGTACTTC.

The rearrangement uses TRBV9 and TRBJ2-1, with 11 nucleotides matching TRBD2. CDR3 length: 15 amino acids. Germline lookup yields CDR1 SGDLS and CDR2 YYNGEE. V shed 0 bases and J 12 bases; nucleotides not matched to a gene: 8. CDR3 nucleotides: TGTGCCAGCAGCGTAGAAGTAGCGGGGGGGTCTGGGCAGTTCTTC. Translating it yields CASSVEVAGGSGQFF.

The V and J genes are TRBV5-1 and TRBJ2-2, with TRBD1 matching over 9 bases. Germline V gene lookup returns CDR1 SGHRS and CDR2 YFSETQ. Trimming removed 1 base from V and 2 bases from J; junction bases left unmatched: 3. The CDR3 is 16 amino acids. The CDR3 spells CASSLTGGFNTGELFF. For the CDR3, the DNA is TGCGCCAGCAGCTTGACAGGGGGCTTTAACACCGGGGAGCTGTTTTTT.

The V call is TRBV5-4, the J call TRBJ1-4, with D perhaps TRBD1 (5 bases). V was clipped by 10 bases and J by 3 bases, with 10 bases between them. This CDR3 is 12 amino acids long. Per the germline V gene, CDR1 is SGHNT and CDR2 is YYREEE (reference sequence). The CDR3 protein is CAWGGSNEKLFF. CDR3 DNA: TGTGCCTGGGGGGGGTCTAATGAAAAACTGTTTTTT.

This chain joins TRBV11-2 and TRBJ1-1, with no clear D. V was pared by 5 bases and J by 5 bases, with 15 bases between. Germline V gives CDR1 SGHAT, CDR2 FQNNGV. The CDR3 is made up of 14 amino acids. CDR3 DNA sequence: TGTGCCAGCAGCCAAGCACAGCGCGGGACTGAAGCTTTCTTT. This codes for CASSQAQRGTEAFF.

This chain links TRBV7-6 with TRBJ2-2; TRBD2 might be the D (6 bases). Trimming stripped 2 bases from V and 3 bases from J, with 19 bases between. CDR1 SGHVS and CDR2 FNYEAQ come from the germline V gene. The CDR3 runs to 18 residues. CDR3 nucleotide sequence: TGTGCCAGCAGCTTATTGTCGGGGCTAAGGGAGGACACCGGGGAGCTGTTTTTT. Translated: CASSLLSGLREDTGELFF.

This sequence joins TRBV7-9 and TRBJ2-7, with no clear D. Germline CDR1 reads SEHNR; CDR2 reads FQNEAQ (reference sequence). This CDR3 region has 13 residues. V lost 5 bases and J lost 2, with 10 bases in between. The CDR3 nucleotides are TGTGCCAGCAGCCCCCGTCAGACCTACGAGCAGTACTTC. This gives the protein CASSPRQTYEQYF.

The gene calls are TRBV7-6 and TRBJ2-1; D remains ambiguous. V lost 3 bases and J lost 4, with 7 bases in between. This CDR3 region has 13 residues. CDR1 SGHVS and CDR2 FNYEAQ come from the germline V gene. This CDR3 is CASSFGAYNEQFF. For the CDR3, the DNA is TGTGCCAGCAGCTTCGGAGCATACAATGAGCAGTTCTTC.

The chain uses TRBV27 and TRBJ1-4; D is uncertain. CDR1 and CDR2 from the germline V gene are MNHEY and SMNVEV (reference sequence). The CDR3 loop spans 13 amino acids. The V gene lost 6 bases and the J gene lost 8 bases, with 13 bases spanning the gap. CDR3: CASRGSEREKLFF. CDR3 nucleotides: TGTGCCAGCAGGGGGTCGGAACGGGAAAAACTGTTTTTT.

The chain employs TRBV6-6 and TRBJ1-4, with 7 bases that match TRBD1. Germline V gene sequence: CDR1 MNHNY, CDR2 SVGAGI (reference sequence). CDR3 length: 14 residues. After removal of 5 bases from V and 7 bases from J, the junction contained 7 bases not matched to a gene. The CDR3 is CASSQTGSSEKLFF. In DNA form, the CDR3 reads TGTGCCAGCAGTCAGACAGGGTCGAGTGAAAAACTGTTTTTT.

V and J are TRBV5-1 and TRBJ1-3; D is unresolved. V was pared by 4 bases and J by 0 bases, with 11 bases between. Germline V gives CDR1 SGHRS, CDR2 YFSETQ. The CDR3 loop spans 15 amino acids. The CDR3, as DNA: TGCGCCAGCAGCCTGGGGTCTAGCTCTGGAAACACCATATATTTT. Translation gives CASSLGSSSGNTIYF. Filled out from reference TRBV5-1 and TRBJ1-3, the complete variable domain reads KAGVTQTPRYLIKTRGQQVTLSCSPISGHRSVSWYQQTPGQGLQFLFEYFSETQRNKGNFPGRFSGRQFSNSRSEMNVSTLELGDSALYLCASSLGSSSGNTIYFGEGSWLTVV.

The chain carries TRBV5-6 and TRBJ1-5; TRBD1 might be the D (6 bases). Trimming stripped 3 bases from V and 5 bases from J, with 9 bases between. Per the germline V gene, CDR1 is SGHDT and CDR2 is YYEEEE. The CDR3 extends over 13 amino acids. CDR3 region: CASSWGTHQPQHF. The CDR3 DNA reads TGTGCCAGCAGCTGGGGGACACATCAGCCCCAGCATTTT.

The gene calls are TRBV7-3 and TRBJ2-3; TRBD2 matches 8 bases. CDR1 and CDR2 (germline): SGHTA, FQGTGA. There are 15 residues in the CDR3. J was trimmed by 2 bases and V by 2 bases; bases with no gene match: 3. CDR3 bases: TGTGCCAGCAGCTTATACGGGAGGGACACAGATACGCAGTATTTT. Translated: CASSLYGRDTDTQYF.